This T cell receptor beta chain was recovered during a study of shared clonotypes between healthy human individuals. Only in-frame clones appear in the TCRdb table, and some are missing; sequencing was by immunoSEQ multiplex PCR. The sample records about 1 million clones, about 74% being singletons. The CDR3 runs 16 residues. The ends lost 4 bases at V and 5 bases at J; junction bases unmatched: 11. The germline V gene has CDR1 SGHNT and CDR2 YYREEE (reference sequence). This clone has just one count. J is TRBJ2-5 and V is TRBV5-4, with 10 bases fitting TRBD1. Sequenced material: memory CD4+ T cells sorted from blood. Subset given: CD45RA-negative fraction. The TCR sequence derives from a man aged 18 to 30 in good health. Written as DNA, the CDR3 is TGTGCCAGCAGCGCGGGACAGGGGTCTTATGGGGAGACCCAGTACTTC. Protein product: CASSAGQGSYGETQYF.